The 18 T cell receptor beta chains presented below share a single source sample, sequenced in a study of T cell responses to AZD1222 COVID-19 vaccine. The method was immunoSEQ multiplex PCR; TCRdb's version includes in-frame clones alone and lacks a portion of them. The repertoire holds 90,000 to 120,000 clones, with 70% to 90% as singletons. Sequenced material: peripheral blood, taken 28 days after the second AZD1222 dose. The receptors were sampled from an adult who received the AZD1222 COVID-19 vaccine.

The genes are TRBV19 and TRBJ1-5; TRBD1 might be the D (6 bases). Germline V gene lookup returns CDR1 LNHDA and CDR2 SQIVND (reference sequence). The CDR3 is made up of 17 amino acids. V was shortened by 10 bases and J by 0 bases, with 22 bases between the two germline ends. The CDR3 protein is CATRESRGIYSNQPQHF. The CDR3 DNA sequence: TGTGCCACTCGGGAGAGCAGGGGAATTTATAGCAATCAGCCCCAGCATTTT.

This chain uses TRBV19 with TRBJ2-2, with 9 bases lining up with TRBD1. Germline V CDR1 and CDR2: LNHDA, SQIVND (reference sequence). This CDR3 is 16 amino acids long. The V and J ends lost 3 bases and 6 bases, in that order; junction bases with no gene match: 8. The CDR3 DNA reads as TGTGCCAGTAGTATTCCCGGGACAGGGCGTTCCGGGGAGCTGTTTTTT. Its protein product is CASSIPGTGRSGELFF.

The chain couples TRBV28 to TRBJ1-5; possibly TRBD1 for D (6 bases). The CDR3 spans 18 residues. Germline V gene data show CDR1 as MDHEN and CDR2 as SYDVKM. Between the trimmed V and J ends, which lost 2 bases and 8 bases, there was a span of 25 bases. CDR3 coding DNA: TGTGCCAGCAGTTTAGGGGGGGCGAGGTTCAGTCTTATCGAGCCCCAGCATTTT. It is translated as CASSLGGARFSLIEPQHF.

This clone was detected a few times. CDR3 in amino acids: CSVAQGASYEQYF. The CDR3 nucleotides read TGCAGCGTTGCTCAAGGGGCCTCCTACGAGCAGTACTTC. V gene TRBV29-1 combines with J gene TRBJ2-7; D may be TRBD1 (5 bases). Trimming pared 4 bases from V and 0 bases from J, leaving 10 bases between. Germline CDR1 and CDR2: SQVTM and ANQGSEA. The CDR3 loop spans 13 amino acids.

The chain recombines TRBV7-2 with TRBJ2-2, with a weak D call TRBD2 (7 bases). Germline CDR1 SGHTA, CDR2 FQGNSA. This CDR3 is 17 amino acids long. Between the trimmed V and J ends, which lost 5 bases and 4 bases, there was a span of 20 bases. CDR3 loop: CASSRRGGGRGTGELFF. CDR3 DNA: TGTGCCAGCAGCCGCCGAGGGGGGGGCCGTGGCACCGGGGAGCTGTTTTTT.

The gene calls are TRBV5-1 and TRBJ2-7; D possibly corresponds to TRBD2 (6 bases). V was trimmed by 4 bases and J by 4 bases, leaving 12 bases between them. Germline lookup yields CDR1 SGHRS and CDR2 YFSETQ. CDR3 length: 13 amino acids. CDR3 DNA: TGCGCCAGCAGCGAGCCCGGGAGATACGAGCAGTACTTC. Protein product: CASSEPGRYEQYF.

The rearrangement uses TRBV4-1 and TRBJ1-2; D may be TRBD1 (6 bases). With 1 base removed from V and 7 bases from J, the gap between germline ends came to 13 bases. The CDR3 contains 14 residues. Germline CDR1 reads MGHRA; CDR2 reads YSYEKL. CDR3 region: CASSQAWGASGYTF. CDR3 DNA sequence: TGCGCCAGCAGCCAAGCTTGGGGGGCGAGTGGCTACACCTTC.

Turning to this clone: Distinct nucleotide sequences in the sample also encode this CDR3. The genes are TRBV2 and TRBJ1-1, with D maybe TRBD1 (6 bases). The CDR3 runs to 13 residues. Germline loops: CDR1 SNHLY, CDR2 FYNNEI. The V end was cut by 5 bases, the J end by 2 bases, with 9 bases between. The CDR3 DNA sequence: TGTGCCAGCAGTCCGGACAGTAACACTGAAGCTTTCTTT. This codes for CASSPDSNTEAFF.

This sequence joins TRBV5-4 and TRBJ2-3; D possibly corresponds to TRBD2 (5 bases). The V end lost 4 bases, the J end lost 8 bases, and 17 bases lay between the germline ends. Germline V gene lookup returns CDR1 SGHNT and CDR2 YYREEE (reference sequence). This CDR3 has 14 residues. DNA for the CDR3: TGTGCCAGCAGCATGGCCAGCGGAAAAGGTACGCAGTATTTT. It specifies CASSMASGKGTQYF.

This chain links TRBV13 with TRBJ1-1; D gene unclear. The CDR3 is 13 residues long. Looked up from germline, CDR1 is PRHDT and CDR2 is FYEKMQ (reference sequence). V lost 3 bases, J lost 1 base, and 6 bases lay in between. CDR3: CASSFVSNTEAFF. The CDR3 DNA is TGTGCCAGCAGCTTCGTCTCGAACACTGAAGCTTTCTTT.

The chain couples TRBV2 to TRBJ2-5, with D perhaps TRBD1 (6 bases). This CDR3 has 14 residues. V shed 5 bases and J shed 1 base, with 11 bases lying between them. Germline lookup yields CDR1 SNHLY and CDR2 FYNNEI. The CDR3 nucleotides are TGTGCCAGCAGTACGGACAGAAGCCAAGAGACCCAGTACTTC. It specifies CASSTDRSQETQYF. Full variable domain (remainder filled in from reference TRBV2 and TRBJ2-5): EPEVTQTPSHQVTQMGQEVILRCVPISNHLYFYWYRQILGQKVEFLVSFYNNEISEKSEIFDDQFSVERPDGSNFTLKIRSTKLEDSAMYFCASSTDRSQETQYFGPGTRLLVL.

The chain carries TRBV5-1 and TRBJ1-6, with D possibly matching TRBD1 (5 bases). The germline V and J ends were trimmed by 7 bases and 8 bases, with 19 bases remaining between them. The germline V gene encodes CDR1 SGHRS and CDR2 YFSETQ. This CDR3 spans 15 amino acids. CDR3: CASGDMGRSDSPLHF. The CDR3 DNA reads as TGCGCCAGCGGGGATATGGGACGTTCCGATTCACCCCTCCACTTT.

The chain employs TRBV7-7 and TRBJ2-5; D not certain. Germline loops: CDR1 SSHAT, CDR2 FNYEAQ (reference sequence). Trimming cost V 1 base and J 1 base, with 4 bases left between them. The CDR3 spans 13 residues. The CDR3 DNA is TGTGCCAGCAGCTTAGACAGCCAAGAGACCCAGTACTTC. Translation gives CASSLDSQETQYF.

This chain connects TRBV7-9 to TRBJ2-1, with TRBD1 identical over 9 bases. The CDR3 contains 13 residues. Germline values: CDR1 SEHNR, CDR2 FQNEAQ (reference sequence). The J segment lost 9 bases and the V segment lost 7 bases, leaving 7 bases of the junction unmatched. CDR3 nucleotide sequence: TGTGCCAGCATGGACAGGGGTACCGTTGAGCAGTTCTTC. Its translation is CASMDRGTVEQFF. The full variable domain, in which reference TRBV7-9 and TRBJ2-1 provide the parts outside the CDR3, is DTGVSQNPRHKITKRGQNVTFRCDPISEHNRLYWYRQTLGQGPEFLTYFQNEAQLEKSRLLSDRFSAERPKGSFSTLEIQRTEQGDSAMYLCASMDRGTVEQFFGPGTRLTVL.

This chain uses TRBV19 with TRBJ2-7; possibly TRBD1 or TRBD2 for D (5 bases each). Germline V gene lookup returns CDR1 LNHDA and CDR2 SQIVND (reference sequence). V shed 8 bases and J shed 5 bases, with 16 bases lying between them. CDR3 length equals 13 residues. The DNA of the CDR3 is TGTGCCAGTCAGGGTTGGGAGTTCGACGAGCAGTACTTC. This gives the protein CASQGWEFDEQYF.

V and J are TRBV3-1 (or the pseudogene TRBV3-2) and TRBJ1-2; D unresolved. CDR1 and CDR2 from the germline V gene are LGHDT and YNNKEL (reference sequence). Trimming took 3 bases from V and 3 from J, leaving 20 bases between them. CDR3 length equals 17 residues. As DNA, the CDR3 is TGTGCCAGCAGCCACAGCTACTCCCGACAACTGGACTATGGCTACACCTTC. Its protein is CASSHSYSRQLDYGYTF.

This rearrangement joins TRBV27 to TRBJ2-2; no clear D. V was shortened by 5 bases and J by 5 bases, with 9 bases between the two germline ends. From germline, CDR1 is MNHEY and CDR2 SMNVEV (reference sequence). This CDR3 contains 13 residues. The CDR3 bases are TGTGCCAGCAGTCCCCTGGGGACCGGGGAGCTGTTTTTT. It specifies CASSPLGTGELFF.

CDR3 in DNA: TGTGCCAGCAGCTTAGGGGCGGGAAACTCTGGAAACACCATATATTTT. Its translation is CASSLGAGNSGNTIYF. The chain couples TRBV7-2 to TRBJ1-3; D gene ambiguous. V lost 1 base to trimming and J lost 0 bases, with 10 bases between them. The CDR3 is 16 residues long. Per the germline V gene, CDR1 is SGHTA and CDR2 is FQGNSA.